The following is a T cell receptor (beta chain) sequence with its context. The data are from a study of blood T cell repertoires in COVID-19. Study at large: In each case, the material was cDNA or gDNA derived from T cells, B-cell-depleted T cells, or PBMCs.

Assay used: immunoSEQ multiplex PCR; TCRdb lists only in-frame clones, some missing. The sample consists of about 74,000 clones, roughly 84% of them appearing once. V trimming: 3 bases; J trimming: 4 bases; junction bases outside the gene matches: 3. Germline V CDR1 and CDR2: SGHDN, FVKESK. The CDR3 has 13 amino acids. Input material: peripheral blood. The chain carries TRBV14 and TRBJ2-7; 7 bases are a match to TRBD1. The sequence was obtained from a woman aged 80 or over with active or convalescent COVID-19. The CDR3, as DNA: TGTGCCAGCAGCCAGGTACAGGGGTACGAGCAGTACTTC. Translating gives CASSQVQGYEQYF.